This T cell receptor beta chain was retrieved from a study of T cell repertoires in cytomegalovirus infection (dated by TCRdb to about 2019). In terms of the full investigation: Alongside well-studied HLA-B-restricted epitopes, the peptide stimulations were aimed at recently identified HLA-C-restricted CMV epitopes, whose presentation resists viral immunomodulation. Donor HLA type was relevant to the analysis, as public TCR beta signatures indicated carriage of CMV infection together with the matching HLA type. Overall study outcomes, separate from this receptor: Cumulative frequency of public TCR beta family members discriminated carriers of CMV infection plus the relevant HLA type in this cohort and an independent approximately 350-donor cohort. In the ex vivo response, HLA-C-restricted CMV-specific TCR beta clonotypes were dominant, and in two of eight donors the single most frequent clonotype came from this HLA-C-restricted group.

This clonotype turned up a few times. What this receptor recognizes is not known. No base-level quality is on record; no much larger clone is a single base apart. The treatment or condition label, as the study defines it: in vitro stimulation with specific CMV peptide epitopes to enrich CMV-specific T cells. Sequencing instrument: Illumina HiSeq 1500. TCRdb passed the public sequencing reads through fastp at Q25 and MiXCR, retaining productive beta sequences. Under each unique CDR3 protein, matching rows form one entry showing the most common genes and DNA. The sample records about 500,000 distinct CDR3 sequences, around a third of which are singletons. The ten biggest clones cover roughly 16% of the sample. This TCR was recovered from a human donor in good health (CMV status not recorded). Some clones in this sample may be carry-over from other donors' samples. Sequencing used cultured PBMCs, obtained from culture after CMV antigen stimulation.

The DNA sequence is TGCAGCGTAGACTTCGCGGGAGTAAGATCCTACGAGCAGTACGTC. It specifies CSVDFAGVRSYEQYV. The rearranged segments are TRBV29-1 and TRBJ2-7, with 7 middle bases fitting TRBD2. CDR3 length: 15 amino acids, cysteine to valine. The sequence is cut down to CDR3 DNA, 45 bases in frame from base 1. Trimming removed 6 bases from V and 1 base from J; the gene matches leave 12 bases unexplained. CDR1 and CDR2 (SQVTM, ANQGSEA) derive from the germline V gene.